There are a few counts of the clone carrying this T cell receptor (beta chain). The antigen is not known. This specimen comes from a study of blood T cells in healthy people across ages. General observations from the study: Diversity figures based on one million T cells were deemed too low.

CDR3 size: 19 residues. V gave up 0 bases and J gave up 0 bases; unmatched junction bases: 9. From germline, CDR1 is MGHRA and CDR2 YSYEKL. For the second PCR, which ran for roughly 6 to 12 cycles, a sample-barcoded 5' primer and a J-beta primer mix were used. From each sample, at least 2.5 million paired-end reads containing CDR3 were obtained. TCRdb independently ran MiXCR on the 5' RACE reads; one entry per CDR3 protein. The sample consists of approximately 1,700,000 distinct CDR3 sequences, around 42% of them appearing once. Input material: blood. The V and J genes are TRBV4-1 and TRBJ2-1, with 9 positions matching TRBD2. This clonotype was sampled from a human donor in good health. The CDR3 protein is CASSQDPTVAGVSYNEQFF. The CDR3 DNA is TGCGCCAGCAGCCAAGATCCCACCGTAGCGGGGGTCTCCTACAATGAGCAGTTCTTC.